The 24 T cell receptor beta chains below come from one sample, sequenced in a study of tumor-infiltrating lymphocytes in oesophageal squamous cell carcinoma. Each CDR3 protein is one row after TCRdb ran MiXCR on the PCR reads. There are approximately 20,000 distinct CDR3 sequences in the sample; around two fifths occur only once, and approximately 41% lies in the top ten. The source material was esophageal tumor tissue. The receptors here all came from a male donor with esophageal squamous cell carcinoma.

With regard to this clonotype: This CDR3 fails to terminate in the conserved phenylalanine or tryptophan, so it likely reflects a read error. It is unclear where the CDR3 begins or ends on the DNA, so no DNA is shown, and the CDR3 is as TCRdb lists it. The chain is built from TRBV7-9 and TRBJ2-7; the tabulated D call, TRBD2, remains unverified against the DNA. The CDR3 length is 13 residues, termini included. The germline gives CDR1 SEHNR, CDR2 FQNEAQ (reference sequence). CDR3: CASRRDYGYTFGS.

The table lists this clonotype with many counts. This sequence joins TRBV12-3 or TRBV12-4 and TRBJ2-2; D possibly corresponds to TRBD1 (5 bases). Trimming shortened V by 3 bases and J by 2 bases, and 10 bases separated the two germline ends. The CDR3 covers 15 residues. CDR3 protein: CASSFGQGNTGELFF. CDR3 nucleotides: TGTGCCAGCAGTTTTGGGCAGGGCAACACCGGGGAGCTGTTTTTT.

The chain has TRBV15 and TRBJ2-7; D unclear. The CDR3 contains 12 residues. V lost 0 bases to trimming and J lost 7 bases, with 7 bases between them. CDR1 is LNHNV and CDR2 is YYDKDF in the germline V gene (reference sequence). CDR3 sequence (DNA): TGTGCCACCAGCAGAGACGAGAGGGAGCAGTACTTC. Its protein product is CATSRDEREQYF.

This clonotype was seen repeatedly, ten times or more. The rearrangement joins TRBV19 to TRBJ2-7; TRBD2 agrees at 10 bases. V shed 3 bases and J 7 bases; nucleotides not matched to a gene: 9. Germline lookup yields CDR1 LNHDA and CDR2 SQIVND (reference sequence). CDR3 length: 15 amino acids. The CDR3 nucleotides are TGTGCCAGTAGTATCAAAGCGGGAGGGCCGCAAGAGCAGTACTTC. Its translation is CASSIKAGGPQEQYF. Drawing the rest from reference TRBV19 and TRBJ2-7, the complete variable domain is DGGITQSPKYLFRKEGQNVTLSCEQNLNHDAMYWYRQDPGQGLRLIYYSQIVNDFQKGDIAEGYSVSREKKESFPLTVTSAQKNPTAFYLCASSIKAGGPQEQYFGPGTRLTVT.

The sample holds many counts of this clonotype. For the CDR3, the DNA is TGTGCCAGCACCGTACTAGCGGGAGCTGGTGAGCAGTACTTC. Its translation is CASTVLAGAGEQYF. V and J are TRBV6-1 and TRBJ2-7; 11 bases match TRBD2. The length of the CDR3 is 14 residues. Per germline, CDR1 MNHNS and CDR2 SASEGT. Losses at the gene ends were 7 bases for V and 7 bases for J; bases not matched to a gene: 9.

This clonotype has just a few counts. The chain couples TRBV5-1 to TRBJ1-2, with 9 bases identical to TRBD1. The CDR3 spans 16 residues. CDR1 is SGHRS and CDR2 is YFSETQ in the germline V gene. V lost 5 bases, J lost 2 bases, and 10 bases stayed unmatched. As DNA, the CDR3 is TGCGCCAGCAGACAACTACCCGGGACAGGGAACTATGGCTACACCTTC. Its translation: CASRQLPGTGNYGYTF.

The V and J genes are TRBV5-1 and TRBJ2-1; 8 bases are shared with TRBD2. V gave up 0 bases and J gave up 6 bases; unmatched junction bases: 5. Germline values: CDR1 SGHRS, CDR2 YFSETQ. CDR3 length: 15 amino acids. The CDR3 reads CASSLGTSRSNEQFF. The CDR3 DNA sequence: TGCGCCAGCAGCTTGGGGACTAGCCGAAGCAATGAGCAGTTCTTC.

This clonotype is categorized as medium-sized. V usage is TRBV7-8 and J usage is TRBJ1-5, with 7 positions matching TRBD1. V dropped 2 bases and J dropped 2; count of bases not matched to a gene: 9. Germline-derived CDR1 and CDR2 are SGHVS and FQNEAQ. There are 17 residues in the CDR3. CDR3: CASSLNPGQVGNQPQHF. CDR3 nucleotides: TGTGCCAGCAGCTTAAACCCCGGACAGGTCGGCAATCAGCCCCAGCATTTT. The full variable domain, its missing parts supplied by reference TRBV7-8 and TRBJ1-5, is GAGVSQSPRYKVAKRGQDVALRCDPISGHVSLFWYQQALGQGPEFLTYFQNEAQLDKSGLPSDRFFAERPEGSVSTLKIQRTQQEDSAVYLCASSLNPGQVGNQPQHFGDGTRLSIL.

This clonotype was detected a few times. This rearrangement joins TRBV28 to TRBJ1-2; 7 nucleotides align to TRBD1. CDR1 MDHEN and CDR2 SYDVKM come from the germline V gene. V dropped 2 bases and J dropped 4; count of bases not matched to a gene: 7. The CDR3 has 15 residues. CDR3 amino acids: CASSLADRVLYGYTF. DNA of the CDR3: TGTGCCAGCAGTTTAGCTGACAGGGTCCTCTATGGCTACACCTTC.

The V and J genes are TRBV6-6 and TRBJ2-5, with TRBD2 matching over 7 bases. The J call is uncertain, as TRBJ2-7 better fits the DNA end. Germline-derived CDR1 and CDR2 are MNHNY and SVGAGI (reference sequence). This CDR3 spans 12 amino acids. The CDR3 DNA is TGTGCCAGCAGTAAACCTAGCGGCGAGCAGTACTTC. Amino acids: CASSKPSGEQYF.

In its sample, this clonotype was seen a few times. The V gene is TRBV18, the J gene TRBJ2-1; D possibly corresponds to TRBD2 (5 bases). Germline CDR1 reads KGHSH; CDR2 reads LQKENI. CDR3 size: 14 residues. V shed 2 bases and J shed 4 bases, with 9 bases lying between them. CDR3 amino acids: CASSPEGIYNEQFF. In DNA form, the CDR3 reads TGTGCCAGCTCACCAGAGGGCATTTACAATGAGCAGTTCTTC.

Relative to its sample, this clonotype is medium-sized. V and J are TRBV6-1 and TRBJ2-3; no clear D. There are 13 residues in the CDR3. Germline assignment: CDR1 MNHNS and CDR2 SASEGT. Trimming took off 5 bases at V and 2 bases at J, with 8 bases between the two ends. The CDR3 coding sequence is TGTGCCAGCAGTCCCTCCGTCACAGATACGCAGTATTTT. This encodes CASSPSVTDTQYF.

The chain is built from TRBV10-2 and TRBJ1-2; perhaps TRBD1 as D (5 bases). The CDR3 is 11 amino acids. With 3 bases removed from V and 7 bases from J, the gap between germline ends came to 6 bases. The germline V gene encodes CDR1 WSHSY and CDR2 SAAADI. The CDR3 DNA follows: TGCGCCAGCAGTGAAGGGGTTGGCTACACCTTC. Protein sequence: CASSEGVGYTF.

This clonotype was seen many times. The CDR3 reads CASSLLSVEETQYF. The CDR3 DNA sequence: TGTGCCAGCAGCTTGTTGTCAGTGGAAGAGACCCAGTACTTC. The genes are TRBV5-8 and TRBJ2-5; D not resolved. Trimming removed 1 base at V and 3 bases at J, with 10 bases between. The V gene's germline CDR1 is SGHTS and CDR2 YDEGEE. The CDR3 extends over 14 amino acids. Based on the CDR3 plus reference TRBV5-8 and TRBJ2-5, the full variable domain is EAGVTQSPTHLIKTRGQQATLRCSPISGHTSVYWYQQALGLGLQFLLWYDEGEERNRGNFPPRFSGRQFPNYSSELNVNALELEDSALYLCASSLLSVEETQYFGPGTRLLVL.

The CDR3 sequence: CASSLGVLAESTDTQYF. Written as DNA, the CDR3 is TGTGCCAGCAGCTTAGGGGTTCTAGCGGAATCCACAGATACGCAGTATTTT. The chain uses TRBV7-4 and TRBJ2-3, with TRBD2 matching over 7 bases. V dropped 1 base and J dropped 2; count of bases not matched to a gene: 9. Germline V gene sequence: CDR1 SGHVT, CDR2 SQSDAQ. This CDR3 spans 17 amino acids.

This clonotype was counted at least ten times. The genes are TRBV24-1 and TRBJ2-1; 7 positions agree with TRBD2. The CDR3 covers 14 residues. The V gene's germline CDR1 is KGHDR and CDR2 SFDVKD. Trimming took 9 bases from V and 5 from J; bases not matched to a gene: 9. The CDR3 loop is CATGGLSGDNEQFF. The CDR3 DNA reads as TGTGCCACCGGCGGGCTGAGCGGGGACAATGAGCAGTTCTTC.

This clonotype was observed many times. V usage is TRBV7-2 and J usage is TRBJ2-2, with 7 positions matching TRBD2. This CDR3 is built from 15 residues. Germline-derived CDR1 and CDR2 are SGHTA and FQGNSA. The V segment lost 4 bases and the J segment 1 base; nucleotides outside the gene matches: 3. This chain's CDR3 is CASSWGGGNTGELFF. Here the CDR3 DNA reads TGTGCCAGCAGCTGGGGGGGGGGGAACACCGGGGAGCTGTTTTTT.

This clonotype was seen a few times. The V call is TRBV7-6, the J call TRBJ2-1; the match to TRBD2 covers 9 bases. This CDR3 is built from 17 residues. Germline V gene data show CDR1 as SGHVS and CDR2 as FNYEAQ. The junction had 9 bases not matched to a gene; V was cut back by 4 bases and J by 2 bases. The CDR3 sequence: CASSSSLAGDAYNEQFF. CDR3 bases: TGTGCCAGCAGCTCCTCATTAGCGGGAGATGCCTACAATGAGCAGTTCTTC.

By sample fraction, this clonotype is medium-sized (0.01 to 0.1%). The chain couples TRBV7-2 to TRBJ2-7; possibly TRBD1 for D (6 bases). Germline assignment: CDR1 SGHTA and CDR2 FQGNSA. CDR3 length: 15 residues. The germline V and J ends were trimmed by 1 base and 2 bases, with 12 bases remaining between them. This chain's CDR3 is CASSLEAGDTYEQYF. As DNA, the CDR3 is TGTGCCAGCAGCTTAGAGGCAGGGGATACCTACGAGCAGTACTTC.

This clonotype was seen a handful of times. The CDR3 coding sequence is TGTGCCAGCAGCCCTAGGACTAGCGGGACCCAGTACTTC. Encoded protein: CASSPRTSGTQYF. This chain links TRBV12-3 or TRBV12-4 with TRBJ2-5; 10 bases align to TRBD2. This CDR3 is 13 amino acids long. The J segment lost 7 bases and the V segment lost 6 bases, leaving 5 bases of the junction unmatched.

By share, this clonotype counts as medium-sized. The V gene is TRBV7-9, the J gene TRBJ2-2; D is ambiguous. Looked up from germline, CDR1 is SEHNR and CDR2 is FQNEAQ (reference sequence). The CDR3 is 13 amino acids. V shed 4 bases and J shed 4 bases, with 7 bases lying between them. In DNA form, the CDR3 reads TGTGCCAGCAGCTCCGAAAGCACCGGGGAGCTGTTTTTT. It is translated as CASSSESTGELFF.

V gene TRBV7-8 combines with J gene TRBJ2-7; 9 bases fit TRBD1. Germline loops: CDR1 SGHVS, CDR2 FQNEAQ. This CDR3 is 15 amino acids long. The V gene end was trimmed by 2 bases and the J gene end by 7 bases; junction bases not matched to a gene: 9. CDR3 in amino acids: CASSLYRTGVNEQYF. In DNA, the CDR3 is TGTGCCAGCAGCTTATATAGGACAGGGGTCAATGAGCAGTACTTC.

The sample holds one count of this clonotype. The CDR3 spells CASSLGGRDQPQHF. CDR3 nucleotides: TGTGCCAGCAGCTTAGGGGGCCGGGATCAGCCCCAGCATTTT. The chain employs TRBV7-3 and TRBJ1-5; possible D gene TRBD1, 6 bases. The CDR3 is made up of 14 amino acids. In germline, CDR1 is SGHTA, CDR2 FQGTGA. Trimming cost V 2 bases and J 5 bases, with 10 bases left between them.

With regard to this clonotype: The junction shows a germline mismatch at one end, possibly a read error. The J gene is TRBJ1-4, the V gene TRBV7-2; the D gene is possibly TRBD1 (5 bases). This CDR3 region has 13 residues. CDR1 is SGHTA and CDR2 is FQGNSA in the germline V gene. CDR3 DNA: TGTGCCGGCAGCCCAGGGACGGGAGAAAAACTGTTGTTT. Encoded protein: CAGSPGTGEKLLF.